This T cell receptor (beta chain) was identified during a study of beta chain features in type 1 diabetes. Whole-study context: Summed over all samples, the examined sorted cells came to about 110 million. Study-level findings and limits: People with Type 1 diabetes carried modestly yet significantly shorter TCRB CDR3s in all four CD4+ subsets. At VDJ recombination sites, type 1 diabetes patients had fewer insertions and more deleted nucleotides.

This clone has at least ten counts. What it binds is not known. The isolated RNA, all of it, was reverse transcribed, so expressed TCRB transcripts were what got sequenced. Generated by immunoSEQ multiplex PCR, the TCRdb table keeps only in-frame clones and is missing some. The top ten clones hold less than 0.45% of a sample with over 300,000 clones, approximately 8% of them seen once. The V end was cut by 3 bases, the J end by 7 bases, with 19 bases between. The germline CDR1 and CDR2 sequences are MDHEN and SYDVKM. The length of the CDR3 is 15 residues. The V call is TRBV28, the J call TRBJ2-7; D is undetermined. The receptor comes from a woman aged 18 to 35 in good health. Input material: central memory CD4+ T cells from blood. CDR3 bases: TGTGCCAGCAGTTTCGGACGGTCCTTTACCGGGGAGCAGTACTTC. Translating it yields CASSFGRSFTGEQYF. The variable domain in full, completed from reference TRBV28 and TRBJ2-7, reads DVKVTQSSRYLVKRTGEKVFLECVQDMDHENMFWYRQDPGLGLRLIYFSYDVKMKEKGDIPEGYSVSREKKERFSLILESASTNQTSMYLCASSFGRSFTGEQYFGPGTRLTVT.